This TCR beta chain was retrieved from a study of shared clonotypes between healthy human individuals. Study-wide results and limits: Only blood samples were collected, and tissue repertoires likely differ. Deeper or shallower sequencing was expected to change how clonotypes are shared among donors.

As to this clone: Its antigen is undetermined. Other DNA sequences in the sample encode the same CDR3.

As processed by the authors: For the immunoSEQ data, sequences were junction-only without quality scores, so filtering differed. Generated by immunoSEQ multiplex PCR, the TCRdb table keeps only in-frame clones and is missing some. That table gives V, J and clone size, and the DNA gave D and trimming. The repertoire holds 2 million to 3 million clones, approximately 93% seen once, with approximately 0.37% in the top ten. The CDR3 runs to 15 residues. J lost 1 base, V lost 5 bases, and 4 bases had no gene match. Germline V gene data show CDR1 as SEHNR and CDR2 as FQNEAQ (reference sequence). The TCR sequence derives from a man aged 18 to 30 in good health. Some clones in this sample may be carry-over from other donors' samples. The chain carries TRBV7-9 and TRBJ1-5; 8 bases match TRBD1. The sequencing input was naive CD4+ T cells from PBMCs. Subset: CD45RA+ positively selected. In DNA form, the CDR3 reads TGTGCCAGCAGCCCCGGGACAGGCAGCAATCAGCCCCAGCATTTT. This sequence encodes CASSPGTGSNQPQHF.